The 10 T cell receptor beta chains below were found in one sample sequenced in a study of identical twins. TCRdb reanalysed the 5' RACE reads using MiXCR and keeps one entry per CDR3 protein. This repertoire shows hundreds of thousands of distinct CDR3 sequences, about 7.5% found once; its top ten account for around 2.1%. This sample also appeared in a second study, on yellow fever vaccine responses in identical twins.

The sequenced sample was memory (CD45RO+) T cells sorted from blood. All receptors derive from a woman aged 18-29 years in good health.

There are a few counts of this clonotype. The genes are TRBV11-3 and TRBJ2-1; TRBD1 agrees at 9 bases. V lost 8 bases and J lost 6; bases outside the gene matches: 14. CDR1 SGHNT and CDR2 YENEEA come from the germline V gene. The CDR3 has 16 residues. CDR3 coding DNA: TGTGCCAGCGGTCCGGACAGGGGAATCCAAGGCAATGAGCAGTTCTTC. Amino acid sequence: CASGPDRGIQGNEQFF.

Ten or more counts support this clonotype. The chain employs TRBV21-1 and TRBJ2-7; the table's D call of TRBD1 was not tested on the DNA. TRBV21-1 corresponds to a pseudogene. CDR3 length: 15 residues. The CDR3 sequence: CASSKLRDSSYEQYF. Here the CDR3 DNA reads TGTGCCAGCAGCAAATTGCGGGACAGCTCCTACGAGCAGTACTTC.

This clonotype has more than one count but fewer than ten. The rearrangement uses TRBV3-1 and TRBJ2-3; the match to TRBD2 covers 8 bases. CDR1 LGHDT and CDR2 YNNKEL come from the germline V gene (reference sequence). The trim removed 5 bases at V and 0 bases at J, leaving 7 bases unmatched. The CDR3 sequence is 16 residues long. The CDR3 reads CASSARGGTSTDTQYF. CDR3 DNA sequence: TGTGCCAGCAGCGCCCGGGGGGGGACTAGCACAGATACGCAGTATTTT.

This clonotype was seen repeatedly, ten times or more. The rearrangement links TRBV5-1 to TRBJ2-5; D not certain. From germline, CDR1 is SGHRS and CDR2 YFSETQ. Trimming removed 2 bases from V and 2 bases from J, with 10 bases in between. This CDR3 is 14 amino acids long. CDR3 residues: CASSLSDRQETQYF. The CDR3 DNA follows: TGCGCCAGCAGCTTAAGTGATCGTCAAGAGACCCAGTACTTC.

This clonotype has more than one count but fewer than ten. This chain uses TRBV5-4 with TRBJ1-2, with TRBD1 matching 12 bases. The CDR3 is made up of 16 amino acids. The germline gives CDR1 SGHNT, CDR2 YYREEE (reference sequence). J lost 4 bases, V lost 0 bases, and 4 bases had no gene match. CDR3 in DNA: TGTGCCAGCAGCTTGGCGGGGACAGGGGGCGGCTATGGCTACACCTTC. Translated, it gives CASSLAGTGGGYGYTF.

This clonotype occurred a few times. The chain employs TRBV10-3 and TRBJ2-5, with a weak D call TRBD2 (6 bases). CDR1 and CDR2 from the germline V gene are ENHRY and SYGVKD. V was shortened by 10 bases and J by 3 bases, with 15 bases between the two germline ends. This CDR3 spans 13 amino acids. The CDR3 DNA is TGTGCCACCTTGACTAGTCCCGAAGAGACCCAGTACTTC. Amino acid sequence: CATLTSPEETQYF.

This chain uses TRBV9 with TRBJ1-6; D not certain. CDR1 and CDR2 from the germline V gene are SGDLS and YYNGEE. Trimming pared 0 bases from V and 11 bases from J, leaving 12 bases between. The CDR3 is 14 residues long. DNA of the CDR3: TGTGCCAGCAGCGTAGGGCGCGGAGAGACACCCCTCCACTTT. Translation gives CASSVGRGETPLHF. The whole variable domain, filled in from reference TRBV9 and TRBJ1-6, reads DSGVTQTPKHLITATGQRVTLRCSPRSGDLSVYWYQQSLDQGLQFLIQYYNGEERAKGNILERFSAQQFPDLHSELNLSSLELGDSALYFCASSVGRGETPLHFGNGTRLTVT.

This clonotype has more than one count but fewer than ten. The chain recombines TRBV18 with TRBJ2-3; D is uncertain. The CDR3 consists of 13 residues. Trimming removed 3 bases at V and 3 bases at J, with 7 bases between. CDR1 and CDR2 from the germline V gene are KGHSH and LQKENI. The CDR3 region has the DNA TGTGCCAGCTCACCTCCGGTGACAGATACGCAGTATTTT. As protein: CASSPPVTDTQYF.

This clonotype was seen a handful of times. The CDR3 reads CASSGGASETQYF. CDR3 in DNA: TGTGCCAGCAGCGGGGGGGCATCAGAGACCCAGTACTTC. The chain joins TRBV7-3 to TRBJ2-5; TRBD2 is a possible D gene (7 bases). The germline V gene has CDR1 SGHTA and CDR2 FQGTGA. The V end was cut by 5 bases, the J end by 4 bases, with 11 bases between. This CDR3 has 13 amino acids.

The CDR3 nucleotides read TGTGCCACCAGCAGAGTTTTGGCGGGGGGCACAAATGAGCAGTTCTTC. It yields the protein CATSRVLAGGTNEQFF. V is TRBV15 and J is TRBJ2-1; 8 bases match TRBD2. The length of the CDR3 is 16 residues. J was trimmed by 7 bases and V by 1 base; bases with no gene match: 9. Looked up from germline, CDR1 is LNHNV and CDR2 is YYDKDF (reference sequence).